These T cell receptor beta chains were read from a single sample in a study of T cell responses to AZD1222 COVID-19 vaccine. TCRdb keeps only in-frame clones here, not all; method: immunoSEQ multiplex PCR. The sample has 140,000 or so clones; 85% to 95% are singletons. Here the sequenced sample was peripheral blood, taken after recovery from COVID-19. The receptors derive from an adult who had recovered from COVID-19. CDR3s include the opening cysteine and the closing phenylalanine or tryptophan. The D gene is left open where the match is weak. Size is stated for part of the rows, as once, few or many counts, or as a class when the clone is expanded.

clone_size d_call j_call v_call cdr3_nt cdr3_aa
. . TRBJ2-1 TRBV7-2 TGTGCCGGAGGGAGCGCGCTTCCCTACAATGAGCAGTTCTTC CAGGSALPYNEQFF
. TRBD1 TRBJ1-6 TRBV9 TGTGCCAGCAGCATTGGACAGGTTTCGAATTCACCCCTCCACTTT CASSIGQVSNSPLHF
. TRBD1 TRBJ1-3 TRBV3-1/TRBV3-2 TGTGCCAGCAGCCCCGGACAGGGCCCTCTTTCTGGAAACACCATATATTTT CASSPGQGPLSGNTIYF
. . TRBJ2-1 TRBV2 TGTGCCAGCAGTCTTAACTCCGGTGTTGAGCAGTTCTTC CASSLNSGVEQFF
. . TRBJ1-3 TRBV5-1 TGCGCCAGCAGCCGCACAACAGGGAGCTCTGGAAACACCATATATTTT CASSRTTGSSGNTIYF
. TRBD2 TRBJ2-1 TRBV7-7 TGTGCTAGCAGCTTCGGGACTAGCGGGAGCAATGAGCAGTTCTTC CASSFGTSGSNEQFF
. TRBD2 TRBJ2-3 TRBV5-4 TGTGCCAGCACCGGTGGCGGGGGTTACACAGATACGCAGTATTTT CASTGGGGYTDTQYF
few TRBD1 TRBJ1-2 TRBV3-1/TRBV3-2 TGTGCCAGCAGCCTGCAGGGGGCGCAGGGCTACACCTTC CASSLQGAQGYTF
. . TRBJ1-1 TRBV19 TGTGCCAGTAGCCCACAGGGTTGGCCTGAAGCTTTCTTT CASSPQGWPEAFF
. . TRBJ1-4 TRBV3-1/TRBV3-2 TGTGCCAGCACCTCTCGCGGGGCGCAGGGTGAAAAACTGTTTTTT CASTSRGAQGEKLFF
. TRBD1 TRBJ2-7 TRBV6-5 TGTGCCAGCAGATCCGACAGGGGGCATTACGAGCAGTACTTC CASRSDRGHYEQYF
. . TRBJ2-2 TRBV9 TGTGCCAGCAGCGGGACCGGAGGGTTTTGGAACGGGGAGCTGTTTTTT CASSGTGGFWNGELFF
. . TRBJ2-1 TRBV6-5 TGTGCCAGCAGTTACAGGGATGAGCAGTTCTTC CASSYRDEQFF
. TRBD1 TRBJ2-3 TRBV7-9 TGTGCCAGCAGCTTAGGACAGGGGGCAAGCACAGATACGCAGTATTTT CASSLGQGASTDTQYF
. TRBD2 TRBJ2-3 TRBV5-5 TGTGCCAGCAGCTTGGCCGGGACTAGCGGATACACAGATACGCAGTATTTT CASSLAGTSGYTDTQYF
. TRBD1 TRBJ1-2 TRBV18 TGTGCCAGCTCTCCCGGACAGGGTAGTTTGGGCTACACCTTC CASSPGQGSLGYTF
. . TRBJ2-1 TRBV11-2 TGTGCCAGCAGCTTAGACCGTCCACATGAGCAGTTCTTC CASSLDRPHEQFF
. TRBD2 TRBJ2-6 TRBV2 TGTGCCAGCAGTGAACCGACTAGCCCTGGGGCCAACGTCCTGACTTTC CASSEPTSPGANVLTF
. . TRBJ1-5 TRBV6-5 TGTGCCAGCAGAGACAATTGGAACGCCGATCAGCCCCAGCATTTT CASRDNWNADQPQHF
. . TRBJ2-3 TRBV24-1 TGTGCCACCGAACAGCGGGGCACAGATACGCAGTATTTT CATEQRGTDTQYF
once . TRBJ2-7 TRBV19 TGTGCCAGTAGTATGCAGGGGATCTACGAGCAGTACTTC CASSMQGIYEQYF
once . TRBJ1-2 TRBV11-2 TGTGCCAGCACCTGGAATGGCTACACCTTC CASTWNGYTF
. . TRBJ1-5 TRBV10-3 TGTGCCATCAGTGACTCCAGGGATCTGAATCAGCCCCAGCATTTT CAISDSRDLNQPQHF
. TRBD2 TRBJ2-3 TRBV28 TGTGCCAGCAGTTTAGCGGGAGGTAGGAGGGATACGCAGTATTTT CASSLAGGRRDTQYF
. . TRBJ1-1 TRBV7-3 TGTGCCAGCAGCTTCTCGGGCAGCACTGAAGCTTTCTTT CASSFSGSTEAFF
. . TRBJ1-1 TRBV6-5 TGTGCCAGCACCTCGACAGCCACAAGGACTGAAGCTTTCTTT CASTSTATRTEAFF
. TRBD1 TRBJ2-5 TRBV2 TGTGCCAGCAGTACAGACAGGGAAGAGACCCAGTACTTC CASSTDREETQYF
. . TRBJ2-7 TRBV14 TGTGCCAGCAGCCAAGAAGATGGCAGGATCTTTGGCGAGCAGTACTTC CASSQEDGRIFGEQYF